Below, 22 T cell receptor beta chains from the same sample are listed, as sequenced in a study of T cell repertoires in cytomegalovirus infection. Their specific antigens are unknown. TCRdb redid the calling of the reads with MiXCR, one entry per CDR3 protein. The table lists roughly 150,000 distinct CDR3 sequences, roughly 22% of them singletons. Sequencing used CD8+ T cells from cultured PBMCs, obtained from culture after CMV antigen stimulation. The receptors stem from a human donor in good health (CMV status not recorded). Some clones in this sample may be carry-over from other donors' samples.

This clonotype came up a few times. The V call is TRBV6-2 or TRBV6-3, the J call TRBJ1-1; D unclear. V lost 3 bases and J 7 bases, leaving 12 bases between the germline ends. The germline CDR1 and CDR2 sequences are MNHEY and SVGEGT. This CDR3 region has 13 residues. CDR3 in DNA: TGTGCCAGCAGTTATGTGGGCAGTGGTGAAGCTTTCTTT. This sequence encodes CASSYVGSGEAFF.

CDR3 protein: CASSRTGVKDNEQFF. CDR3 DNA sequence: TGTGCCAGCAGCCGAACAGGGGTTAAAGACAATGAGCAGTTCTTC. The J gene is TRBJ2-1, the V gene TRBV7-2; 7 bases are shared with TRBD1. This CDR3 has 15 residues. With 5 bases clipped from V and 5 bases from J, the junction kept 9 bases outside the gene matches. CDR1 SGHTA and CDR2 FQGNSA come from the germline V gene.

The V gene is TRBV5-1, the J gene TRBJ2-1, with 8 bases that match TRBD1. Unmatched junction bases numbered 3, after V lost 5 bases and J lost 8 bases. The V gene's germline CDR1 is SGHRS and CDR2 YFSETQ. The CDR3 length is 12 residues. The DNA for the CDR3 is TGCGCCAGCAGACGGACAGGGCATGAGCAGTTCTTC. It specifies CASRRTGHEQFF.

This clonotype came up once. The chain recombines TRBV11-2 with TRBJ1-2; D gene ambiguous. This CDR3 contains 13 residues. Germline V CDR1 and CDR2: SGHAT, FQNNGV. The V and J ends lost 2 bases and 4 bases respectively, with 8 bases between them. The CDR3 DNA reads TGTGCCAGCAGCTTATTTCCTTTCTATGGCTACACCTTC. Translating gives CASSLFPFYGYTF.

This chain joins TRBV7-9 and TRBJ2-2; D remains ambiguous. Germline CDR1 and CDR2: SEHNR and FQNEAQ (reference sequence). Trimming cost V 2 bases and J 2 bases, with 12 bases left between them. The CDR3 is 16 residues long. CDR3 nucleotide sequence: TGTGCCAGCAGCTTACCTCGAGCACGAAACACCGGGGAGCTGTTTTTT. This codes for CASSLPRARNTGELFF.

This clonotype was observed a few times. The rearrangement uses TRBV12-3 or TRBV12-4 and TRBJ1-5; a possible D gene is TRBD1 (5 bases). The V and J ends lost 5 bases and 2 bases respectively, with 10 bases between them. The CDR3 covers 14 residues. The DNA for the CDR3 is TGTGCCAGCAGTACGGGACGGGGCAATCAGCCCCAGCATTTT. Translating gives CASSTGRGNQPQHF.

This clonotype has more than one count but fewer than ten. The chain uses TRBV25-1 and TRBJ1-1; D is unclear. This CDR3 is built from 14 residues. Germline V gene lookup returns CDR1 MGHDK and CDR2 SYGVNS. V lost 3 bases and J lost 1, with 9 bases in between. The CDR3 DNA reads as TGTGCCAGCAGTGATGATCCCCCGAACACTGAAGCTTTCTTT. Its translation is CASSDDPPNTEAFF.

This chain connects TRBV5-1 to TRBJ2-5; possible D gene TRBD1, 5 bases. Germline loops: CDR1 SGHRS, CDR2 YFSETQ. This CDR3 spans 14 amino acids. V was cut by 2 bases and J by 5 bases, with 13 bases left in between. The CDR3 loop reads CASSFSGMGETQYF. In DNA form, the CDR3 reads TGCGCCAGCAGCTTCTCAGGGATGGGGGAGACCCAGTACTTC.

This clonotype was seen a handful of times. The chain joins TRBV12-3 or TRBV12-4 to TRBJ1-1; D call uncertain. This CDR3 has 13 residues. V was cut by 6 bases and J by 0 bases, with 8 bases left in between. The CDR3: CASRLQVNTEAFF. DNA of the CDR3: TGTGCCAGCAGGCTTCAGGTGAACACTGAAGCTTTCTTT.

DNA for the CDR3: TGTGCCAGCAGCTATCCGGGACAGGGGACGTATGAAGCTTTCTTT. Translating it yields CASSYPGQGTYEAFF. This chain joins TRBV7-2 and TRBJ1-1, with 10 bases identical to TRBD1. V dropped 4 bases and J dropped 7; count of bases not matched to a gene: 9. The length of the CDR3 is 15 residues. Germline V gene data show CDR1 as SGHTA and CDR2 as FQGNSA.

The rearrangement uses TRBV7-2 and TRBJ1-3, with D unclear. The CDR3 loop spans 17 amino acids. V was clipped by 5 bases and J by 1 base, with 18 bases between them. Germline values: CDR1 SGHTA, CDR2 FQGNSA. CDR3 nucleotides: TGTGCCAGCAGCCCCCCTGAGGTCGATATTTCTGGAAACACCATATATTTT. Translating it yields CASSPPEVDISGNTIYF.

The chain is built from TRBV25-1 and TRBJ2-1; 7 nucleotides match TRBD1. The junction had 3 bases not matched to a gene; V was cut back by 3 bases and J by 4 bases. The germline CDR1 and CDR2 sequences are MGHDK and SYGVNS. This CDR3 is 14 amino acids long. Here the CDR3 reads CASSERGRYNEQFF. Written as DNA, the CDR3 is TGTGCCAGCAGTGAGAGGGGGCGGTACAATGAGCAGTTCTTC.

The genes are TRBV7-2 and TRBJ1-5; possible D gene TRBD1, 5 bases. Trimming took 4 bases from V and 7 from J, leaving 17 bases between them. The V gene's germline CDR1 is SGHTA and CDR2 FQGNSA. The CDR3 loop spans 15 amino acids. The CDR3 sequence is CASSSGDPSPQPQHF. In DNA, the CDR3 is TGTGCCAGCAGCTCCGGGGACCCCAGCCCCCAGCCCCAGCATTTT.

This chain joins TRBV7-6 and TRBJ2-1; D might be TRBD1 or TRBD2, each matching 5 bases. CDR3 length: 13 residues. V dropped 6 bases and J dropped 10 bases, with 16 bases sitting between them. Germline V gene lookup returns CDR1 SGHVS and CDR2 FNYEAQ. DNA of the CDR3: TGTGCCAGCAGTCGGGACCCCTTATGGGAGCAGTTCTTC. This codes for CASSRDPLWEQFF.

V usage is TRBV7-8 and J usage is TRBJ2-3; 10 bases line up with TRBD2. Germline V lookup: CDR1 SGHVS, CDR2 FQNEAQ. The length of the CDR3 is 16 residues. V lost 1 base to trimming and J lost 6 bases; unmatched junction nucleotides: 7. The CDR3 loop is CASSLGTSGRGDTQYF. CDR3 DNA sequence: TGTGCCAGCAGCTTAGGGACTAGCGGCAGAGGGGATACGCAGTATTTT.

The V call is TRBV12-3 or TRBV12-4, the J call TRBJ1-4; D gene unclear. The CDR3 is made up of 13 amino acids. V shed 6 bases and J shed 4 bases, with 9 bases lying between them. CDR3 amino acids: CASRMNDNEKLFF. In DNA, the CDR3 is TGTGCCAGCAGGATGAACGATAATGAAAAACTGTTTTTT.

This clonotype was counted only a few times. The CDR3 spells CASSQEVAEETQYF. In DNA form, the CDR3 reads TGCGCCAGCAGCCAAGAAGTGGCAGAAGAGACCCAGTACTTC. This chain connects TRBV4-1 to TRBJ2-5; D gene uncertain. CDR3 size: 14 residues. Germline CDR1 reads MGHRA; CDR2 reads YSYEKL. Trimming left V 0 bases short and J 3 bases short, with 8 bases between.

The chain has TRBV24-1 and TRBJ2-1, with TRBD1 identical over 8 bases. V trimming: 4 bases; J trimming: 1 base; junction bases outside the gene matches: 2. CDR3 length: 15 amino acids. Germline loops: CDR1 KGHDR, CDR2 SFDVKD. The CDR3 here is CATSDTGGSYNEQFF. The CDR3 DNA follows: TGTGCCACCAGTGACACAGGGGGGTCCTACAATGAGCAGTTCTTC.

This clonotype was recorded a few times. The missing conserved phenylalanine or tryptophan at the end of this CDR3 makes a read error likely. This chain uses TRBV7-9 with TRBJ1-2; no clear D gene. The V end lost 5 bases, the J end lost 0 bases, and 13 bases lay between the germline ends. Looked up from germline, CDR1 is SEHNR and CDR2 is FQNEAQ (reference sequence). The CDR3 spans 15 residues. The CDR3 region is CASSPATGANYGYTV. For the CDR3, the DNA is TGTGCCAGCAGCCCTGCGACCGGGGCTAACTATGGCTACACCGTC.

In its sample, this clonotype was seen a few times. The chain uses TRBV9 and TRBJ1-2; 8 nucleotides align to TRBD1. The V segment lost 4 bases and the J segment 3 bases; nucleotides outside the gene matches: 5. CDR3 size: 14 residues. Looked up from germline, CDR1 is SGDLS and CDR2 is YYNGEE. The CDR3 here is CASSIGQGDYGYTF. CDR3 nucleotides: TGTGCCAGCAGCATCGGACAGGGCGACTATGGCTACACCTTC.

The V gene is TRBV7-9, the J gene TRBJ2-1, with 8 bases aligning to TRBD2. Per the germline V gene, CDR1 is SEHNR and CDR2 is FQNEAQ (reference sequence). Trimming cost V 1 base and J 6 bases; bases outside gene matches: 5. The CDR3 contains 15 residues. CDR3: CASSLGSRGGNEQFF. As DNA, the CDR3 is TGTGCCAGCAGCTTAGGGTCCCGGGGGGGCAATGAGCAGTTCTTC. Using reference TRBV7-9 and TRBJ2-1 for the parts outside the CDR3, the full variable domain is DTGVSQNPRHKITKRGQNVTFRCDPISEHNRLYWYRQTLGQGPEFLTYFQNEAQLEKSRLLSDRFSAERPKGSFSTLEIQRTEQGDSAMYLCASSLGSRGGNEQFFGPGTRLTVL.

The chain has TRBV4-1 and TRBJ1-1, with a weak D call TRBD1 (5 bases). Germline V gene data show CDR1 as MGHRA and CDR2 as YSYEKL. With 0 bases removed from V and 4 bases from J, the gap between germline ends came to 12 bases. CDR3 length: 15 amino acids. This chain's CDR3 is CASSQDLRDGTEAFF. The CDR3 DNA sequence: TGCGCCAGCAGCCAAGATTTGAGGGACGGCACTGAAGCTTTCTTT.